This note documents a single TCR beta chain sequence. Its antigen is undetermined. In the same sample, other DNA sequences code for this CDR3. This entry belongs to a study of shared clonotypes between healthy human individuals. Across the whole study: For every donor, three CD4 naive, three CD4 memory, two CD8 naive and one CD8 memory plates were used.

Findings of the study overall: A handful of donors had around 5% of their naive CD4 clonotypes in common.

Nashville, Tennessee was home to all donors, who were Caucasian adults. Sorted-subset replicate PCRs used about 0.2 ug of genomic DNA. This amount corresponded to approximately 30,000 T cell genomes. Clones were sequenced by immunoSEQ multiplex PCR, and TCRdb holds only the in-frame ones, with some missing. The sample has roughly 1 million clones; about 74% are singletons. This receptor was identified in a man between 18 and 29 years old in good health. The specimen sequenced was memory CD4+ T cells sorted from blood. Stated subset: CD45RA-negative fraction.

CDR3 sequence reads: CASSFNNYGYTF. In DNA, the CDR3 is TGTGCCAGCAGCTTTAACAACTATGGCTACACCTTC. J is TRBJ1-2 and V is TRBV7-2; D uncertain. The CDR3 consists of 12 residues. Looked up from germline, CDR1 is SGHTA and CDR2 is FQGNSA. V was clipped by 3 bases and J by 2 bases, with 4 bases between them. Full variable domain (rest looked up from reference TRBV7-2 and TRBJ1-2): GAGVSQSPSNKVTEKGKDVELRCDPISGHTALYWYRQSLGQGLEFLIYFQGNSAPDKSGLPSDRFSAERTGGSVSTLTIQRTQQEDSAVYLCASSFNNYGYTFGSGTRLTVV.